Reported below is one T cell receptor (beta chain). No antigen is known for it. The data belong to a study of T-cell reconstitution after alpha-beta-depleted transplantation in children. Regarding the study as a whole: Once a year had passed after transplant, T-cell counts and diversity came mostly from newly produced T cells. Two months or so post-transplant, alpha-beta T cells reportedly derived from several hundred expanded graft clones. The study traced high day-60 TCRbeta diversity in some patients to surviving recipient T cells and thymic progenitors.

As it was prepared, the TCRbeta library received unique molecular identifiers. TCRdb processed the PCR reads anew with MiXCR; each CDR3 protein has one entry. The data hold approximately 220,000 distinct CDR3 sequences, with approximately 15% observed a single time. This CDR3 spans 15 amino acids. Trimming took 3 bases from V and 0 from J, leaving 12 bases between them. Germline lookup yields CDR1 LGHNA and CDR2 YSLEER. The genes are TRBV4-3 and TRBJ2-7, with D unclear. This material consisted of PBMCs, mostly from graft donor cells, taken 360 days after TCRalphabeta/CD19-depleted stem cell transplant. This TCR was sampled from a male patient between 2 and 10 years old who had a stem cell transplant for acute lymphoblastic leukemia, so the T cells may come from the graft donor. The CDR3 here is CASSHARGSSYEQYF. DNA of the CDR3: TGCGCCAGCAGCCATGCCCGTGGCAGCTCCTACGAGCAGTACTTC.